Presented here are 8 T cell receptor beta chains from one specimen sequenced in a study of cytomegalovirus exposure and HLA in healthy donors. This PCR relied on a set of 60 Vbeta primers and 13 Jbeta primers. The repertoire was sequenced with immunoSEQ multiplex PCR; TCRdb's copy has only in-frame clones and lacks some. The sample shows 200,000 to 250,000 clones, around 88% of them seen only once. Sequencing was performed on PBMCs. The receptors here all came from a woman between 18 and 29 years old in good health and CMV-seronegative.

The rearrangement uses TRBV7-9 and TRBJ1-2, with D possibly matching TRBD1 (5 bases). The germline gives CDR1 SEHNR, CDR2 FQNEAQ (reference sequence). V was pared by 2 bases and J by 5 bases, with 12 bases between. CDR3 length: 14 residues. The CDR3 is CASSLFGTAYGYTF. The CDR3 nucleotides are TGTGCCAGCAGCTTATTTGGGACTGCTTATGGCTACACCTTC.

Only one count was recorded for this clone. The chain has TRBV9 and TRBJ2-3; 12 bases are shared with TRBD1. V dropped 7 bases and J dropped 3; count of bases not matched to a gene: 3. This CDR3 region has 14 residues. Per germline, CDR1 SGDLS and CDR2 YYNGEE. Here the CDR3 DNA reads TGTGCCAGCGGGGGACAGGGGGCGACAGATACGCAGTATTTT. Protein: CASGGQGATDTQYF.

The chain couples TRBV15 to TRBJ2-7; weak D call: TRBD1 (5 bases). This CDR3 spans 11 amino acids. Germline CDR1 reads LNHNV; CDR2 reads YYDKDF (reference sequence). V lost 5 bases to trimming and J lost 3 bases, with 5 bases between them. The chain's CDR3 is CATSQGYEQYF. As DNA, the CDR3 is TGTGCCACCAGCCAGGGCTACGAGCAGTACTTC. The full variable domain, in which reference TRBV15 and TRBJ2-7 provide the parts outside the CDR3, is DAMVIQNPRYQVTQFGKPVTLSCSQTLNHNVMYWYQQKSSQAPKLLFHYYDKDFNNEADTPDNFQSRRPNTSFCFLDIRSPGLGDTAMYLCATSQGYEQYFGPGTRLTVT.

This chain connects TRBV19 to TRBJ2-1; 8 nucleotides align to TRBD2. With V trimmed by 5 bases and J by 6 bases, 0 bases remained unmatched. This CDR3 contains 12 residues. Germline V gives CDR1 LNHDA, CDR2 SQIVND (reference sequence). The CDR3 bases are TGTGCCAGTAGTCGGGGGGGCAATGAGCAGTTCTTC. This encodes CASSRGGNEQFF.

In this sample, this clone turned up once. The chain combines TRBV29-1 with TRBJ2-7, with 13 positions matching TRBD2. Germline V gene lookup returns CDR1 SQVTM and CDR2 ANQGSEA. There are 15 residues in the CDR3. The trim removed 4 bases at V and 6 bases at J, leaving 9 bases unmatched. CDR3 coding DNA: TGCAGCGTTGTCCTTACTAGCGGGAGGGCCGCCGAGCAGTACTTC. Residues: CSVVLTSGRAAEQYF.

V is TRBV7-2 and J is TRBJ2-3; 14 positions match TRBD2. The CDR3 loop spans 18 amino acids. The germline CDR1 and CDR2 sequences are SGHTA and FQGNSA. J lost 2 bases, V lost 0 bases, and 4 bases had no gene match. The CDR3 DNA follows: TGTGCCAGCAGCTTAGCAGGGACTAGCGGGGGACCCACAGATACGCAGTATTTT. It translates to CASSLAGTSGGPTDTQYF.

The rearrangement links TRBV2 to TRBJ2-1; a weak D match, TRBD1 (6 bases). Trimming stripped 4 bases from V and 0 bases from J, with 10 bases between. CDR3 size: 15 residues. Germline V gene lookup returns CDR1 SNHLY and CDR2 FYNNEI. This chain's CDR3 is CASSADRSSYNEQFF. The DNA for the CDR3 is TGTGCCAGCAGTGCTGACAGGAGCTCCTACAATGAGCAGTTCTTC.

This clone was counted a single time. The chain uses TRBV30 and TRBJ2-5; a weak D match, TRBD1 (5 bases). Per germline, CDR1 GTSNPN and CDR2 SVGIG (reference sequence). The CDR3 contains 13 residues. V lost 0 bases, J lost 9 bases, and 14 bases lay in between. The CDR3 protein is CAWSVGQGSAQYF. CDR3 in DNA: TGTGCCTGGAGTGTAGGGCAGGGATCGGCCCAGTACTTC.